This TCR beta chain derives from a study of chemoradiotherapy in HPV16-positive cancers. Study as a whole: Functional T-cell assays on a couple of HPV16-positive patients' cells defined candidate HPV-specific clones and common TCR motifs. Overall study findings and caveats: Candidate HPV-specific clones and E7-related TCR motifs grew in tumor during treatment.

With 7 bases removed from V and 7 bases from J, the gap between germline ends came to 13 bases. The CDR3 is made up of 13 amino acids. From germline, CDR1 is SNHLY and CDR2 FYNNEI. Over chemoradiotherapy, repertoires were sampled more than once. Comments on this clone: What it recognizes is unknown.

Clones were read by immunoSEQ multiplex PCR, and TCRdb kept only the in-frame ones, dropping some. The sample yields some 2,000 clones, about 75% seen once. The sequence derives from a human donor with HPV-associated anogenital cancer. This sample comprised tumor tissue, obtained from a patient who underwent chemoradiotherapy. V and J are TRBV2 and TRBJ2-2, with D maybe TRBD2 (6 bases). In nucleotides, the CDR3 is TGTGCCAGCACGGGACTTCTCGGCGGGGAGCTGTTTTTT. Encoded protein: CASTGLLGGELFF.